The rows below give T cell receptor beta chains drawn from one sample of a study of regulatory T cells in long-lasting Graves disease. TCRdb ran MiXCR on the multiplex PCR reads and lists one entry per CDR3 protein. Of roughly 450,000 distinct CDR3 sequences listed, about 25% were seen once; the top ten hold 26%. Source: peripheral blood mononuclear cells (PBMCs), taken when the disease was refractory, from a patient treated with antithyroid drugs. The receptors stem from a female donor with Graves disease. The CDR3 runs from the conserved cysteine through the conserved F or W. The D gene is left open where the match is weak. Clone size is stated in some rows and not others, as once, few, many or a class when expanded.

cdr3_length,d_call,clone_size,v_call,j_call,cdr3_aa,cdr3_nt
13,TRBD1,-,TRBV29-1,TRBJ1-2,CSATTGSFSGYTF,TGCAGCGCAACGACAGGGTCATTCAGCGGCTACACCTTC
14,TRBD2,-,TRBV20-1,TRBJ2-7,CSAIPGTTAHEQYF,TGCAGTGCGATCCCCGGGACTACCGCTCACGAGCAGTACTTC
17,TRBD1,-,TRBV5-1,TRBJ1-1,CASSLTWDRGWNTEAFF,TGCGCCAGCAGCTTGACATGGGACAGGGGATGGAACACTGAAGCTTTCTTT
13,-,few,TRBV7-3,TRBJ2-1,CASSFGGRGEQFF,TGTGCCAGCAGCTTTGGGGGCAGGGGTGAGCAGTTCTTC
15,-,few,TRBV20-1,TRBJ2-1,CSAREPGRDSQGQFF,TGCAGTGCTAGAGAGCCCGGACGGGACTCGCAAGGGCAGTTCTTC
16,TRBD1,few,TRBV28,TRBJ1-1,CASSSHLTGPNTEAFF,TGTGCCAGCAGTTCACACCTGACAGGGCCGAACACTGAAGCTTTCTTT
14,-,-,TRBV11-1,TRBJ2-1,CASSLVLRVDEQFF,TGTGCCAGCAGCTTAGTTCTTCGCGTCGATGAGCAGTTCTTC
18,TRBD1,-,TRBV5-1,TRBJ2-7,CASSLVSRQGAKRYEQYF,TGCGCCAGCAGCTTGGTCTCTAGACAGGGCGCGAAACGCTACGAGCAGTACTTC
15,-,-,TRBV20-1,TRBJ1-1,CSARVGEQTFHRAFF,TGCAGTGCCAGGGTGGGGGAACAGACATTCCATCGAGCTTTCTTT
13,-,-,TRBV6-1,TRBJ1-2,CASSPTDSRGYTF,TGTGCCAGCAGCCCCACTGACAGTCGTGGCTACACCTTC
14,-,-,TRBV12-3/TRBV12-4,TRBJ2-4,CASSAGTRPHIQYF,TGTGCCAGCAGCGCCGGGACAAGACCCCACATTCAGTACTTC
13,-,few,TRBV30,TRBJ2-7,CAWSVFGAYEQYF,TGTGCCTGGAGTGTTTTCGGGGCCTACGAGCAGTACTTC
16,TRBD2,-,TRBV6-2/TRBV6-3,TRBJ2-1,CASTGLAGKGYNEQFF,TGTGCCAGCACAGGACTAGCGGGCAAAGGATACAATGAGCAGTTCTTC
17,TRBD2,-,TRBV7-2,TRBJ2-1,CASSVRLAGSSYNEQFF,TGTGCCAGCAGCGTAAGACTAGCGGGTAGCTCCTACAATGAGCAGTTCTTC
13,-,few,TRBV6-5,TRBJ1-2,CASSYLESLGYTF,TGTGCCAGCAGTTACCTGGAGTCGCTAGGCTACACCTTC
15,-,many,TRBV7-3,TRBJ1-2,CASSLTEGPPSGYTF,TGTGCCAGCAGCTTAACTGAGGGACCGCCCTCTGGCTACACCTTC
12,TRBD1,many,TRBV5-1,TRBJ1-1,CASSLTGGEAFF,TGTGCCAGCAGCCTGACAGGGGGCGAAGCTTTCTTT
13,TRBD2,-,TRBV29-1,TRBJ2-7,CSVEGGGGYEQYF,TGCAGCGTTGAAGGGGGCGGGGGCTACGAGCAGTACTTC
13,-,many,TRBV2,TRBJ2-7,CASKSSAAYEQYF,TGTGCCAGCAAGTCTAGCGCGGCGTACGAGCAGTACTTC
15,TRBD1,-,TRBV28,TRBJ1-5,CASSRETGGFQPQHF,TGTGCCAGCAGTCGGGAGACAGGGGGATTTCAGCCCCAGCATTTT
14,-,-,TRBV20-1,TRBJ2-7,CSAPFGSAGYEQYF,TGCAGTGCACCCTTTGGGAGCGCCGGGTACGAGCAGTACTTC
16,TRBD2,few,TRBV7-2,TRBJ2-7,CASSLVTLAGAHEQYF,TGTGCCAGCAGCTTAGTAACCCTAGCGGGAGCCCACGAGCAGTACTTC
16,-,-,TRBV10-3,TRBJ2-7,CAISESTTAGIRSQYF,TGTGCCATCAGTGAGTCGACGACAGCTGGAATACGGAGTCAGTACTTC
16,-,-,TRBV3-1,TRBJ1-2,CASSQESVRDAYGYTF,TGTGCCAGCAGCCAAGAGTCGGTTAGGGACGCCTATGGCTACACCTTC
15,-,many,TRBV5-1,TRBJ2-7,CASSAAGGDSYEQYF,TGCGCCAGCAGCGCGGCAGGCGGAGATTCCTACGAGCAGTACTTC
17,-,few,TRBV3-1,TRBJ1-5,CASSQESTKVMNQPQHF,TGTGCCAGCAGCCAAGAGTCGACTAAGGTCATGAATCAGCCCCAGCATTTT
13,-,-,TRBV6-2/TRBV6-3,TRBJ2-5,CASSYLGQETQYF,TGTGCCAGCAGTTACCTAGGGCAAGAGACCCAGTACTTC
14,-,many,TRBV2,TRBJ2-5,CASRKVEGLETQYF,TGTGCCAGCCGGAAAGTCGAGGGGCTGGAGACCCAGTACTTC
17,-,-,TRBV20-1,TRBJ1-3,CSARIPGRLSSGNTIYF,TGCAGTGCTAGGATCCCCGGACGTTTAAGCTCTGGAAACACCATATATTTT
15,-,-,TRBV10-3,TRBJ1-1,CAISEQRGVNTEAFF,TGTGCCATCAGTGAGCAAAGGGGGGTGAACACTGAAGCTTTCTTT
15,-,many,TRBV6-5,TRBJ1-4,CASSYSGWGLEKLFF,TGTGCCAGCAGTTACTCGGGCTGGGGACTAGAAAAACTGTTTTTT
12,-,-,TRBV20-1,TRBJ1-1,CSPTPDGTEAFF,TGCAGTCCGACCCCGGATGGCACTGAAGCTTTCTTT
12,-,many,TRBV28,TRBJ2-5,CASSFPIETQYF,TGTGCCAGCAGTTTTCCTATCGAGACCCAGTACTTC
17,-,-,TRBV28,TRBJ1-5,CASSLHGTPKWNQPQHF,TGTGCCAGCAGTCTACACGGGACACCTAAGTGGAATCAGCCCCAGCATTTT
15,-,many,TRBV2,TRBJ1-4,CASSEAQGVGEKLFF,TGTGCCAGCAGTGAAGCTCAGGGCGTGGGTGAAAAACTGTTTTTT
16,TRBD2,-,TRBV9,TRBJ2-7,CASSVEVTSRSYEQYF,TGTGCCAGCAGCGTAGAAGTGACTAGCAGGTCCTACGAGCAGTACTTC
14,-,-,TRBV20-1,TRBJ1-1,CSARVGRASAEAFF,TGCAGTGCTAGAGTCGGCAGGGCGAGCGCTGAAGCTTTCTTT
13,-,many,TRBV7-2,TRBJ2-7,CASTKTDSYEQYF,TGTGCCAGCACCAAGACGGATTCCTACGAGCAGTACTTC
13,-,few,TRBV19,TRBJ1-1,CASSTPGTTEAFF,TGTGCCAGTAGTACTCCAGGGACCACTGAAGCTTTCTTT
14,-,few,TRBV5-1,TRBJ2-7,CASSLAGNLYEQYF,TGCGCCAGCAGCTTGGCAGGGAACCTCTACGAGCAGTACTTC
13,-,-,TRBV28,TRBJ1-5,CASSLEFNQPQHF,TGTGCCAGCAGTTTGGAGTTTAATCAGCCCCAGCATTTT
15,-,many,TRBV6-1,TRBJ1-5,CASSQQVNGNQPQHF,TGTGCCAGCAGTCAACAGGTCAACGGCAATCAGCCCCAGCATTTT
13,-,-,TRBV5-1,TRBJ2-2,CASSLAQGVELFF,TGCGCCAGCAGCTTGGCACAGGGAGTAGAGCTGTTTTTT
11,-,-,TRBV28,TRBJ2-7,CASSPHHEQYF,TGTGCCAGCAGTCCCCACCACGAGCAGTACTTC
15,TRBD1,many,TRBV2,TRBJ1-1,CASKGLAGQDTEAFF,TGTGCCAGCAAAGGTCTCGCGGGACAGGACACTGAAGCTTTCTTT
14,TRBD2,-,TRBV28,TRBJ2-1,CASTRGRAGDEQFF,TGTGCCAGCACTCGGGGGAGGGCCGGGGATGAGCAGTTCTTC
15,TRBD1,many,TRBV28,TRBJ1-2,CASSLLRDSRDGYTF,TGTGCCAGCAGTTTATTACGGGACAGTAGAGATGGCTACACCTTC
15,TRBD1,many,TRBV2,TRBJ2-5,CASSADRGPRETQYF,TGTGCCAGCAGTGCAGACAGGGGGCCCAGAGAGACCCAGTACTTC
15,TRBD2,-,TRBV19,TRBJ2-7,CASRDGRGASYEQYF,TGTGCCAGCCGGGACGGGAGGGGCGCCTCCTACGAGCAGTACTTC
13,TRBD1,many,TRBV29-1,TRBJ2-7,CSAGQGAGNEQYF,TGCAGCGCCGGACAGGGGGCAGGAAACGAGCAGTACTTC
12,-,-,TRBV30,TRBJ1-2,CARSFQGTGYTF,TGTGCCCGCTCTTTTCAGGGAACTGGCTACACCTTC
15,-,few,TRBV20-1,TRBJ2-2,CSAAPDFSKDGELFF,TGCAGTGCTGCCCCGGACTTCTCGAAGGACGGGGAGCTGTTTTTT
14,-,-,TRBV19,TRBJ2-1,CASSISGVPNEQFF,TGTGCCAGTAGTATAAGTGGAGTACCGAATGAGCAGTTCTTC
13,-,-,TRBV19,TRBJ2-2,CATSPDLSGELFF,TGTGCCACTTCCCCGGACCTCTCGGGGGAGCTGTTTTTT
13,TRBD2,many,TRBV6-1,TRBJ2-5,CASSPSGQETQYF,TGTGCCAGCAGTCCTAGCGGACAAGAGACCCAGTACTTC
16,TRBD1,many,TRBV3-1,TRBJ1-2,CASSQDSFTGGIGYTF,TGTGCCAGCAGCCAAGATAGTTTCACAGGGGGCATTGGCTACACCTTC
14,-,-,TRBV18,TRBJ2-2,CASSPITNTGELFF,TGTGCCAGCTCACCAATCACTAACACCGGGGAGCTGTTTTTT